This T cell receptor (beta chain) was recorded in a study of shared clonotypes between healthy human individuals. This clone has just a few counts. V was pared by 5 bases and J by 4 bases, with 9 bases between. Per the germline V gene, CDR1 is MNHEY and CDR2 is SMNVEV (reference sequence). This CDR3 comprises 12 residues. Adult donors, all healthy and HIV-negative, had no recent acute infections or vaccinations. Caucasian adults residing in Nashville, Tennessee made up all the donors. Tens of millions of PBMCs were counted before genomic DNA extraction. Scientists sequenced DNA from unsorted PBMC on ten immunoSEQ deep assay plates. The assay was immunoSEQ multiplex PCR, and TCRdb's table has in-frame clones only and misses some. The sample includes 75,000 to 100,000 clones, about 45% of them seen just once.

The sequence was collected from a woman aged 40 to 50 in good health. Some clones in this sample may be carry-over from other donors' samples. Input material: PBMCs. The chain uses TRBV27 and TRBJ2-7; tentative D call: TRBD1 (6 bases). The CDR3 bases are TGTGCCAGCAGTGCGCAGGGGTACGAGCAGTACTTC. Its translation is CASSAQGYEQYF.